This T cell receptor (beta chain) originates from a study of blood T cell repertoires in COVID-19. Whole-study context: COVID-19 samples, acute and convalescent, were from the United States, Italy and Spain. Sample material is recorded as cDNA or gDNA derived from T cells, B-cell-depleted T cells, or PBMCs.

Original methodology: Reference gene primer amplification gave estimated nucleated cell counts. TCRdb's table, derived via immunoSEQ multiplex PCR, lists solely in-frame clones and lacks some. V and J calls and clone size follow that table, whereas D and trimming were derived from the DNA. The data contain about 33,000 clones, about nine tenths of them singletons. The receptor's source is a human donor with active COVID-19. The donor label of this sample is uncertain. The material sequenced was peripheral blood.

The CDR3 DNA is TGTGCCACCCAGGGCCGCTACGAGCAGTACTTC. Translation gives CATQGRYEQYF. The chain combines TRBV6-5 with TRBJ2-7; a weak D match, TRBD1 (5 bases). This CDR3 region has 11 residues. Trimming left V 10 bases short and J 3 bases short, with 10 bases between. Germline loops: CDR1 MNHEY, CDR2 SVGAGI.